This TCR beta chain comes out of a study of shared clonotypes between healthy human individuals (dated by TCRdb to between 2020 and 2021). Concerning the study at large: Two women and three men aged 18 to 49 years were included in the cohort. Leukapheresis yielded between about 0.85 and 9 billion PBMCs per donor. To estimate repertoire size and how much clonotypes are shared between individuals, the study performed deep sequencing of blood TCR repertoires from a few healthy adults. Libraries were prepared and TCR repertoires were sequenced by different laboratories using diverse techniques, in order to increase sequencing depth and limit assay-specific biases. For each donor, CD4 naive and CD4 memory were each run on three plates, CD8 naive on two plates, and CD8 memory on one plate. Overall results and qualifications from the work: Larger estimated clonotype richness was generally found for naive subsets than for memory subsets. Higher generation probabilities were observed for clonotypes shared by all four sorted-subset donors than for non-shared clonotypes. Sampling was restricted to blood, and TCR repertoires in tissues likely differ from the TCR repertoires found in blood. Because the study included only a small number of donors, the genetic and exposure-history diversity represented was limited. Sharing across a few donors was observed for 5% to 6.5% of naive CD4, less than 4% of naive CD8, 2.3% of memory CD4, and roughly 0.43% of memory CD8 clonotypes. Even with the large sequencing depth, rarefaction of the sorted-subset datasets indicated that sequencing was incomplete. Pairwise subsampling led to the expectation that sequencing depth would affect the degree of clonotype sharing among donors.

Using the deep immunoSEQ assay, TCR CDR3 regions were amplified from genomic DNA by multiplex PCR. For each cell subset, the extracted genomic DNA was distributed evenly across all wells of several immunoSEQ 96-well plates, and each plate served as one replicate. For sorted subsets, around 200 ng genomic DNA, equal to tens of thousands of T cell genomes, was loaded into each replicate PCR. The purified libraries were quantified using a Qubit 3.0 fluorometer, sized with a Bioanalyzer 2100, and then quantified again using the KAPA Library Quantification kit. Every immunoSEQ 96-well plate was sequenced on a dedicated single-read 150-cycle Illumina NextSeq 550 flow cell. As for how the authors treated the data: Because only junctional sequences without quality scores were contained in the immunoSEQ output, filtering matching that applied to full-length reads could not be performed. To assign V/J genes and CDR3, sequences were annotated against IMGT germline references using PyIR, a Python wrapper for IgBLAST v1.9. Any read was removed if the V/J assignment was weak (E-value above 1e-6), the CDR3 was missing, or the read contained stop codons, out-of-frame junctions, or ambiguous translated residues. V3J clonotypes were defined as sequences sharing an identical inferred V gene, J gene, and CDR3 amino acid sequence. To compute the percentage overlap between repertoires, the number of shared unique clonotypes was divided by the size of the smaller repertoire. Three approaches were used to assess repertoire richness: RTK rarefaction, the Chao1 estimator, and Recon v2.1 estimates of unobserved clonotypes. Generation probabilities were computed with OLGA for all TCRbeta clonotypes obtained by the gDNA method from a handful of donors. In its TCRdb copy, this immuneACCESS table keeps in-frame sequences only and misses some clones. Where compared with another copy, unresolved V genes explain less than half of these, and the others have no known cause. That table is the source of V, J and clone size, and D and trimming were worked out from the DNA. A total of 2 million to 2.5 million clones appear in this sample, approximately 96% of them only once. In total, the top ten clones hold about 0.13% of the sample.

Comment on this clone: Its antigen has not been determined. Base qualities are not at hand, and no much larger clone is one base apart.

Donors were healthy HIV-negative adults with no recently reported acute infections or vaccinations. Every donor was a Caucasian adult residing in Nashville, Tennessee, USA. CD4+ T cells were enriched by magnetic negative selection, after which naive cells were positively selected on CD45RA and the negative fraction was taken as the memory subset. After blood collection by leukapheresis, PBMCs were isolated using Ficoll-Histopaque density gradient centrifugation and then cryopreserved in the vapor phase of liquid nitrogen. Analytical flow cytometry was used to check the purity and quantity of every magnetically sorted T cell population. From each sorted fraction, genomic DNA was isolated and quantified by UV absorbance on a Nanodrop 2000c. For CDR1 and CDR2, the germline V gene lists MDHEN and SYDVKM. The CDR3 has 14 amino acids, counting the end cysteine and phenylalanine. The read is trimmed to its CDR3 DNA, 42 bases read in frame from base 1. The germline V and J ends show losses of 7 bases and 4 bases respectively, and no gene match explains 9 bases of the junction.

Material: naive CD4+ T cells sorted from blood. The label giving this sample's cell subset or site can be read as: CD45RA+ positively selected. The chain couples TRBV28 to TRBJ1-2, with 7 junctional bases fitting TRBD1. The TCR originated in a man aged 18 to 35 in good health. The DNA sequence is TGTGCCAGCAAAGTTCTCGACAGGGTCTATGGCTACACCTTC. Its coded protein is CASKVLDRVYGYTF.